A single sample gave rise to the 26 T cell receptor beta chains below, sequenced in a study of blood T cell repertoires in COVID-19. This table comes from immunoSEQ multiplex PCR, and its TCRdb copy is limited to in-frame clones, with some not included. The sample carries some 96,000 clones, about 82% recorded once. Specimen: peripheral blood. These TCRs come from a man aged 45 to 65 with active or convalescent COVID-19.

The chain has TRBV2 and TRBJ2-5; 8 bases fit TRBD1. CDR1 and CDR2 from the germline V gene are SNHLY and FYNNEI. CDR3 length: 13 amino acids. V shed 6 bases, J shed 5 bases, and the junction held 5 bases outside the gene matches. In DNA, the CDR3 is TGTGCCAGCAGAAGACAGGGGAGCGAGACCCAGTACTTC. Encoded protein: CASRRQGSETQYF.

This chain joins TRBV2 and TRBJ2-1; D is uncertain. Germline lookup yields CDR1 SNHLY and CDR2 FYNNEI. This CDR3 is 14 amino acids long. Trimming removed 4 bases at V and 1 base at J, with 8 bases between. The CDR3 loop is CASSGAPSYNEQFF. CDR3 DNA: TGTGCCAGCAGTGGGGCGCCTTCCTACAATGAGCAGTTCTTC.

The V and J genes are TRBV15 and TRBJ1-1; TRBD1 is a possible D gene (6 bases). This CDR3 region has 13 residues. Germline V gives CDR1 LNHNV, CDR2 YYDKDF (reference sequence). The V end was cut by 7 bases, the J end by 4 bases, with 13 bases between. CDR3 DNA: TGTGCCACCACCTCGGGGGGCCCCACTGAAGCTTTCTTT. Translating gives CATTSGGPTEAFF. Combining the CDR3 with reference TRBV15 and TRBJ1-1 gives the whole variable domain DAMVIQNPRYQVTQFGKPVTLSCSQTLNHNVMYWYQQKSSQAPKLLFHYYDKDFNNEADTPDNFQSRRPNTSFCFLDIRSPGLGDTAMYLCATTSGGPTEAFFGQGTRLTVV.

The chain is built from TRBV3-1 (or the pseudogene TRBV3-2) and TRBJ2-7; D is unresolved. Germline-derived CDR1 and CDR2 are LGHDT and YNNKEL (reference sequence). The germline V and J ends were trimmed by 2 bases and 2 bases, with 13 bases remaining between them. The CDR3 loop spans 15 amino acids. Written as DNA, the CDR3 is TGTGCCAGCAGCCAACAGTTACTATCCACCTACGAGCAGTACTTC. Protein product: CASSQQLLSTYEQYF.

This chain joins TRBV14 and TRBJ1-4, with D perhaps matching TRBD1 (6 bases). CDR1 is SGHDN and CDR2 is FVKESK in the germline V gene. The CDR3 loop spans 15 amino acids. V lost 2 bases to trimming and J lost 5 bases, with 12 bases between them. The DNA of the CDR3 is TGTGCCAGCAGCCAACCAGGGGCCCAAAATGAAAAACTGTTTTTT. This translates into CASSQPGAQNEKLFF.

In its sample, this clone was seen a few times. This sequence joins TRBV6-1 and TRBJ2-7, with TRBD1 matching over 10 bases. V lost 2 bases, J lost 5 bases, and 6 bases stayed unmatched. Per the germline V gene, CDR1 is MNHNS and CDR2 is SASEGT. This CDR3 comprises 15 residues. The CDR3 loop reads CASSESGTGAHEQYF. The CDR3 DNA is TGTGCCAGCAGTGAATCTGGGACAGGGGCACACGAGCAGTACTTC.

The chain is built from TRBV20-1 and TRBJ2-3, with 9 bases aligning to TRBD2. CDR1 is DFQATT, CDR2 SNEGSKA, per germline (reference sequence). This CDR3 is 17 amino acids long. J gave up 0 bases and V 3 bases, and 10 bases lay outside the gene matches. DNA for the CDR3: TGCAGTGCTAGTTTATATGCTAGCGGGATTAGCACAGATACGCAGTATTTT. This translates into CSASLYASGISTDTQYF.

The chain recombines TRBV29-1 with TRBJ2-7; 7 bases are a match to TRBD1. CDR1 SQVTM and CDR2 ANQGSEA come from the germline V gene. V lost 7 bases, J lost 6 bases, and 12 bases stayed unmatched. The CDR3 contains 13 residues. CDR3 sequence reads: CSGKRDSLSEQYF. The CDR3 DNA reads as TGCAGCGGGAAACGGGACAGTCTATCCGAGCAGTACTTC.

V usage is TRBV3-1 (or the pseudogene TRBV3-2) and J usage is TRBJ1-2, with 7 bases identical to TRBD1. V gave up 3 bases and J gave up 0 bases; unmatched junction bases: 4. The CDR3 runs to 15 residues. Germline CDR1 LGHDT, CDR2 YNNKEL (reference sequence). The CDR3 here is CASSHNRGANYGYTF. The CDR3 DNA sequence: TGTGCCAGCAGCCATAACAGGGGAGCTAACTATGGCTACACCTTC.

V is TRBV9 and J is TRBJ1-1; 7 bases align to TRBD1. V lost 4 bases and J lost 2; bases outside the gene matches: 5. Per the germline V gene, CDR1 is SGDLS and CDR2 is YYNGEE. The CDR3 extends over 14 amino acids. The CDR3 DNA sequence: TGTGCCAGCAGCTCGACAGGGATTAACACTGAAGCTTTCTTT. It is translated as CASSSTGINTEAFF.

CDR3 DNA: TGTGCCAGCAGCTTAGTGCAGAATGAAAAACTGTTTTTT. This gives the protein CASSLVQNEKLFF. The chain has TRBV7-2 and TRBJ1-4; D is unresolved. This CDR3 spans 13 amino acids. The germline V and J ends were trimmed by 1 base and 5 bases, with 5 bases remaining between them. CDR1 is SGHTA and CDR2 is FQGNSA in the germline V gene. Based on the CDR3 plus reference TRBV7-2 and TRBJ1-4, the full variable domain is GAGVSQSPSNKVTEKGKDVELRCDPISGHTALYWYRQSLGQGLEFLIYFQGNSAPDKSGLPSDRFSAERTGGSVSTLTIQRTQQEDSAVYLCASSLVQNEKLFFGSGTQLSVL.

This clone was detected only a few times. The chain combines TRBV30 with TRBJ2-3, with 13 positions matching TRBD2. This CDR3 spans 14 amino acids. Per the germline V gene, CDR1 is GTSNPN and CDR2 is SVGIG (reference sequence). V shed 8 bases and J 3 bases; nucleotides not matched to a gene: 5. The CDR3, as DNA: TGTGCCGCTGAGGGACTAGCGGGAACAGATACGCAGTATTTT. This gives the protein CAAEGLAGTDTQYF.

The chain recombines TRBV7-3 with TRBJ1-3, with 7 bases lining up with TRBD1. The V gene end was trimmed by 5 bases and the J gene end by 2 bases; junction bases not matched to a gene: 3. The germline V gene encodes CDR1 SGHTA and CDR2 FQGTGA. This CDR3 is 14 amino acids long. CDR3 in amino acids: CASSKGAAGNTIYF. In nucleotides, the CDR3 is TGTGCCAGCAGCAAGGGGGCTGCTGGAAACACCATATATTTT.

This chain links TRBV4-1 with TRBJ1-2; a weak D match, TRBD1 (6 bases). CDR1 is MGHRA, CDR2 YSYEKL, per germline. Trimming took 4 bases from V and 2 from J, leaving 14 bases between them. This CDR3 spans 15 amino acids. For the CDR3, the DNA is TGCGCCAGCAGCCGGCGGACAGTTACGAACTATGGCTACACCTTC. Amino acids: CASSRRTVTNYGYTF.

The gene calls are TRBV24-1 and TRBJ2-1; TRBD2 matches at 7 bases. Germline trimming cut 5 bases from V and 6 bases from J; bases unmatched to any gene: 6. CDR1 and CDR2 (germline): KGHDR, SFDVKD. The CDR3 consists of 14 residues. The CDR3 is CATSGDGTINEQFF. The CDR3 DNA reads TGTGCCACCAGTGGCGACGGGACTATCAATGAGCAGTTCTTC.

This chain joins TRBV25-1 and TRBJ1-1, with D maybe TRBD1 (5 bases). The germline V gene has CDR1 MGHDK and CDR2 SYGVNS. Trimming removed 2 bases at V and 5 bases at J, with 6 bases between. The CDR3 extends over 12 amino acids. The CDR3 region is CASSEGGTEAFF. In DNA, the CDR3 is TGTGCCAGCAGTGAAGGGGGGACTGAAGCTTTCTTT.

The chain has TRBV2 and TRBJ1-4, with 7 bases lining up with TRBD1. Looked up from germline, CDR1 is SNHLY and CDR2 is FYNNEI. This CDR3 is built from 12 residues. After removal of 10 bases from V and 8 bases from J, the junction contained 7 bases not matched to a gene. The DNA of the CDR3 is TGTGCCAACCGGGACAGAGGAGAAAAACTGTTTTTT. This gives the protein CANRDRGEKLFF.

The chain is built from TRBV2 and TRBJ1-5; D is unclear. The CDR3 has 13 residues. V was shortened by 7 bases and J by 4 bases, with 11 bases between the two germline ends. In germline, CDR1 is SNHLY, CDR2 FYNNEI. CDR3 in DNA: TGTGCCAGCAAGTACTTGGTGAATCAGCCCCAGCATTTT. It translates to CASKYLVNQPQHF.

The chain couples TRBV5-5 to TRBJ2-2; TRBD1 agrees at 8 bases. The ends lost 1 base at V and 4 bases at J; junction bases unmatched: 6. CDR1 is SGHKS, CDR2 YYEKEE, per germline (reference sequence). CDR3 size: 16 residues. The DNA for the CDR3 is TGTGCCAGCAGCTTGCCGGGGACAGGAATCACCGGGGAGCTGTTTTTT. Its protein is CASSLPGTGITGELFF.

The CDR3 region is CASRPTGTGWYEQYF. CDR3 DNA sequence: TGTGCCAGCAGGCCTACCGGGACAGGCTGGTACGAGCAGTACTTC. This chain connects TRBV7-8 to TRBJ2-7; 8 bases match TRBD1. Per the germline V gene, CDR1 is SGHVS and CDR2 is FQNEAQ. With V trimmed by 6 bases and J by 4 bases, 11 bases remained unmatched. This CDR3 comprises 15 residues.

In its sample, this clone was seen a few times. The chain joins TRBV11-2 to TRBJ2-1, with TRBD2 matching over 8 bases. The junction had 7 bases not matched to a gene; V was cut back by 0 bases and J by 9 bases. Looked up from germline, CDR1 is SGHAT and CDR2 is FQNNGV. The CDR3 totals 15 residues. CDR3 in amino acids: CASSLETGLVSEQFF. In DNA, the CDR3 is TGTGCCAGCAGCTTAGAAACGGGACTAGTCAGTGAGCAGTTCTTC.

Written as DNA, the CDR3 is TGTGCCAGCAGTTACTCGACGGGCCAGGGTAGCGATACGCAGTATTTT. Translated, it gives CASSYSTGQGSDTQYF. The genes are TRBV6-5 and TRBJ2-3, with D tentatively TRBD1 (5 bases). Germline V gene sequence: CDR1 MNHEY, CDR2 SVGAGI. The CDR3 is 16 residues long. V lost 0 bases and J 6 bases, leaving 16 bases between the germline ends.

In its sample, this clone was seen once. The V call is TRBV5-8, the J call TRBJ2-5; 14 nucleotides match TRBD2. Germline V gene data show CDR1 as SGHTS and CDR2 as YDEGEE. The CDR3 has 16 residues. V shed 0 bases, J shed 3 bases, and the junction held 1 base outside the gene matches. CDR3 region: CASSLGLAGGKETQYF. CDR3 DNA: TGTGCCAGCAGCTTGGGACTAGCGGGAGGGAAAGAGACCCAGTACTTC.

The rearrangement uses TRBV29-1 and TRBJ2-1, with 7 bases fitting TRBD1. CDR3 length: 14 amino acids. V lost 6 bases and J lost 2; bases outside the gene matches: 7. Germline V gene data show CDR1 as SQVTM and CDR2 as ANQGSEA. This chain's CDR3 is CSVAGGFTYNEQFF. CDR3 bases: TGCAGCGTGGCAGGGGGTTTCACCTACAATGAGCAGTTCTTC.

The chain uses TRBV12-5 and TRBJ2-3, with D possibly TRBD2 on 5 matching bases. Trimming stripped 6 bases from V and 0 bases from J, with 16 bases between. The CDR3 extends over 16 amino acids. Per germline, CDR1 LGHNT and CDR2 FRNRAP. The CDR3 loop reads CASGRSSSLSTDTQYF. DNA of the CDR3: TGTGCTAGTGGCCGCTCCTCTAGCCTTAGCACAGATACGCAGTATTTT.

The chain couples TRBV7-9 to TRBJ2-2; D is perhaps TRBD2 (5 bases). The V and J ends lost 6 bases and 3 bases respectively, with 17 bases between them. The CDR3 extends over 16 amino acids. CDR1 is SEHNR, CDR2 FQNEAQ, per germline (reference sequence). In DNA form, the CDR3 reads TGTGCCAGCAGATCGGCGGGCCTTGGGGACACCGGGGAGCTGTTTTTT. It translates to CASRSAGLGDTGELFF.